This TCR beta chain was recovered during a study of control samples from healthy donors and cancer patients. The protocol was immunoSEQ multiplex PCR, while the TCRdb copy is restricted to in-frame clones and leaves out a portion. The data contain 150,000 to 200,000 clones, around nine tenths of them seen just once; the ten biggest clones take up about 1.4%. Germline V gene lookup returns CDR1 MGHRA and CDR2 YSYEKL. The junction had 7 bases not matched to a gene; V was cut back by 0 bases and J by 9 bases. This CDR3 has 16 residues. This chain joins TRBV4-1 and TRBJ2-4; 11 bases agree with TRBD2. This sequence was found in a man under 40 in good health. Sequenced: blood. The CDR3 nucleotides are TGCGCCAGCAGCCAAGATATTAGCGGGGGGGCGAGCATTCAGTACTTC. It is translated as CASSQDISGGASIQYF.